The source of this T cell receptor beta chain is a study of OX40 agonist ivuxolimab in advanced cancers. Study context: The patients got ivuxolimab, which is an agonistic anti-OX40 (CD134) antibody. Findings of the study overall: In CD8+ T cells, expanded clones were on average more numerous than in CD4+. Both CD4+ and CD8+ T cell populations in blood had undergone clonal expansion by week 6 at 0.1 to 3.0 mg/kg.

Details on this clone: Its antigen remains unidentified.

The CDR3 runs 14 residues. Per germline, CDR1 MNHNY and CDR2 SVGAGI (reference sequence). Germline trimming cut 11 bases from V and 5 bases from J; bases unmatched to any gene: 9. Clones were read by immunoSEQ multiplex PCR, and TCRdb kept only the in-frame ones, dropping some. The repertoire holds 50,000 to 70,000 clones, with 85% to 90% as singletons. The timepoints at which blood was sampled were baseline, cycle 4 day 1, and cycle 7 day 1. The TCR sequence derives from an adult with an advanced solid tumor such as melanoma, head and neck, liver or kidney cancer. The V and J genes are TRBV6-6 and TRBJ2-1; 10 positions agree with TRBD2. This sample comprised CD4+ or CD8+ T cells sorted from blood, obtained in a trial of the OX40 agonist ivuxolimab. The CDR3 loop is CAGGRTSGDNEQFF. CDR3 DNA sequence: TGTGCCGGGGGACGGACTAGCGGTGACAATGAGCAGTTCTTC.